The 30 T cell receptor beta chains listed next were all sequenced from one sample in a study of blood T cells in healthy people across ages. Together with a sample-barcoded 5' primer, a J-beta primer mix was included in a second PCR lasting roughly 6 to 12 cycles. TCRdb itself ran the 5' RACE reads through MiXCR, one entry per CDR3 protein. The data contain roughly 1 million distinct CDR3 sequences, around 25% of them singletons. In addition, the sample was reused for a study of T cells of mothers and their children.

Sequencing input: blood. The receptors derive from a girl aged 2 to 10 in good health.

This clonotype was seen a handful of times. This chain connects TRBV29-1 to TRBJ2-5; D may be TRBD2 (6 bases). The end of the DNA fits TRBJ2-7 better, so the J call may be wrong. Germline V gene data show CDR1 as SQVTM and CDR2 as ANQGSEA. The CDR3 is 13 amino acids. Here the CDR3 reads CSVYLDGGYEQYF. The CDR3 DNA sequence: TGCAGCGTCTACCTTGACGGGGGCTACGAGCAGTACTTC.

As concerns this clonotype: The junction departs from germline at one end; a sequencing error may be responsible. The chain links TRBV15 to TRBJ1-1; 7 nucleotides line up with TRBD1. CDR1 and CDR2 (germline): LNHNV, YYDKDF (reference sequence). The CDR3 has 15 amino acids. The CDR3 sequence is CATGRDPDRAHEAFF. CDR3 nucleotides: TGTGCCACCGGCAGAGACCCTGACAGGGCCCATGAAGCTTTCTTT.

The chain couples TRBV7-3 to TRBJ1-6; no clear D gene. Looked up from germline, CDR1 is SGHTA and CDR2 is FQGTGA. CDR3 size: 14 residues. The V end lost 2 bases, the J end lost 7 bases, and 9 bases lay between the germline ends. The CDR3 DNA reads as TGTGCCAGCAGCTTACGGGCCCCCAATTCACCCCTCCACTTT. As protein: CASSLRAPNSPLHF. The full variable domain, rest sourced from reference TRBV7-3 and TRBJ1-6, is GAGVSQTPSNKVTEKGKYVELRCDPISGHTALYWYRQSLGQGPEFLIYFQGTGAADDSGLPNDRFFAVRPEGSVSTLKIQRTERGDSAVYLCASSLRAPNSPLHFGNGTRLTVT.

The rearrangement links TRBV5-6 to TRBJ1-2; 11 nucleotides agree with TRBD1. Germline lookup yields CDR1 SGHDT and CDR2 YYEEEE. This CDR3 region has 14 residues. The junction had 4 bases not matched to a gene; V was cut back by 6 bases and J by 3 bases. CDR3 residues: CASTVGQGDYGYTF. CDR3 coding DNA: TGTGCCAGCACCGTGGGACAGGGGGACTATGGCTACACCTTC.

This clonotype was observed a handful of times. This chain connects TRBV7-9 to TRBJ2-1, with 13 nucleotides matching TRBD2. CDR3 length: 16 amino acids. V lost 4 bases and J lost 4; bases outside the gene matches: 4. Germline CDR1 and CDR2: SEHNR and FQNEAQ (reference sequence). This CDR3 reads CASSSRTSGRYNEQFF. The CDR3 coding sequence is TGTGCCAGCAGCTCCCGGACTAGCGGGAGATACAATGAGCAGTTCTTC.

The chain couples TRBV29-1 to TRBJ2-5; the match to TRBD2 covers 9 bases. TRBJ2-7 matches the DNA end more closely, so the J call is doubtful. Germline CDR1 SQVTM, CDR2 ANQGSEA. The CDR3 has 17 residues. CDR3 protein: CSVEEGETSGDPYEQYF. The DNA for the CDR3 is TGCAGCGTTGAAGAGGGCGAGACTAGCGGAGACCCCTACGAGCAGTACTTC.

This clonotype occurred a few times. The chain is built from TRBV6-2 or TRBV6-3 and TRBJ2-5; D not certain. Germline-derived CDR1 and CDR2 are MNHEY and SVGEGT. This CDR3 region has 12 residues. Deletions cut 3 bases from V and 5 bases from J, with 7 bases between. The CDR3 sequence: CASSYNVETQYF. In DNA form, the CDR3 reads TGTGCCAGCAGTTATAATGTGGAGACCCAGTACTTC.

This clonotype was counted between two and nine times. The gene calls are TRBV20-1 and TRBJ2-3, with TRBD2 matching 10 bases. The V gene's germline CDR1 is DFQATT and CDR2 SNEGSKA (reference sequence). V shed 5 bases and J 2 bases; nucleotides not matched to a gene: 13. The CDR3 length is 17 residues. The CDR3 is CSALDVAGGKITDTQYF. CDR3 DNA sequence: TGCAGTGCTCTAGATGTAGCGGGGGGTAAAATCACAGATACGCAGTATTTT.

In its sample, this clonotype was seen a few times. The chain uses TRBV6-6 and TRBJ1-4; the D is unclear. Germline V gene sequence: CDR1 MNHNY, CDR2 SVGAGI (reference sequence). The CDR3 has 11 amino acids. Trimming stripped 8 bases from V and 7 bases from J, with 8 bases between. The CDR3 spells CASWRTEKLFF. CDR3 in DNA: TGTGCCAGCTGGAGGACTGAAAAACTGTTTTTT.

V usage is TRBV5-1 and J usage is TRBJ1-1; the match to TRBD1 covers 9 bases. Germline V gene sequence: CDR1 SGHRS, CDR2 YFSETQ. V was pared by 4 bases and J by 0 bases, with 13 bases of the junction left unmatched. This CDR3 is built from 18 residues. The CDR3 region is CASSAGLGTGSLNTEAFF. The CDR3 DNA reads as TGCGCCAGCAGCGCGGGCCTAGGGACAGGGTCCTTGAACACTGAAGCTTTCTTT.

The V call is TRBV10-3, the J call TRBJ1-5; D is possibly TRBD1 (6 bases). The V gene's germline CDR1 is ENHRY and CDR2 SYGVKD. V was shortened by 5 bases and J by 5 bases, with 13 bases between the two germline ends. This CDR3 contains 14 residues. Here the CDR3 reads CAISLDRTDQPQHF. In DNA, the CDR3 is TGTGCCATCAGTCTGGACAGAACTGATCAGCCCCAGCATTTT.

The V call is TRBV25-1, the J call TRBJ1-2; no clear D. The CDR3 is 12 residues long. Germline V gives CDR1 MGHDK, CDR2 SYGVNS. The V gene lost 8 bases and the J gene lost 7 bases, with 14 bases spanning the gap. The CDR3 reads CASSTPWGGYTF. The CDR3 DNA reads TGTGCCAGCTCGACCCCTTGGGGTGGCTACACCTTC.

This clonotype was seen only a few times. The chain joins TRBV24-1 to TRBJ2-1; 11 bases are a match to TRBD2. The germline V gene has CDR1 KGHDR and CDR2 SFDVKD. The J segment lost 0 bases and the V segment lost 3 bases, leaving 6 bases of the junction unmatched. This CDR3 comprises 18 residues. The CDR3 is CATSDILAGDSSYNEQFF. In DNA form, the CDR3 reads TGTGCCACCAGTGATATACTAGCGGGGGATAGCTCCTACAATGAGCAGTTCTTC.

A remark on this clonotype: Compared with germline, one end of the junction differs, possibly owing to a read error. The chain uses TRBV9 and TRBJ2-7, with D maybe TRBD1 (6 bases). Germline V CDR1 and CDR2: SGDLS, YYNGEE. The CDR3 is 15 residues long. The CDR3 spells CASSVEGQSSCEQYF. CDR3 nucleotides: TGTGCCAGCAGCGTAGAAGGACAGAGCTCCTGCGAGCAGTACTTC.

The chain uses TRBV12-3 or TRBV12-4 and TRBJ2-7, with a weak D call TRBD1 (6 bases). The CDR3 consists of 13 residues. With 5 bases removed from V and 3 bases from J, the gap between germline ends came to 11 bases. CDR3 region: CASSIGTFYEQYF. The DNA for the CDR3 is TGTGCCAGCAGTATCGGGACATTCTACGAGCAGTACTTC.

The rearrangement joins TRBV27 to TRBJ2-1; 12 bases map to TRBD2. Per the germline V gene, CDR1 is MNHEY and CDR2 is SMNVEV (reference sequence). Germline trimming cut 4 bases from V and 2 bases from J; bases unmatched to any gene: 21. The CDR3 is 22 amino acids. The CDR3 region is CASSSSGIRGLAGSGTYNEQFF. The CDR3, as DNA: TGTGCCAGCAGTTCCTCAGGAATAAGAGGACTAGCGGGAAGCGGTACCTACAATGAGCAGTTCTTC.

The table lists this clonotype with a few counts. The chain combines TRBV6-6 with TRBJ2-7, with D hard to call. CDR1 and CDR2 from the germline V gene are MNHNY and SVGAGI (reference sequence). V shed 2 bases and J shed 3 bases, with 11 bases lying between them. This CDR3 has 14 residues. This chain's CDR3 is CASSYDRTSYEQYF. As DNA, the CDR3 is TGTGCCAGCAGTTACGATAGGACCAGCTACGAGCAGTACTTC.

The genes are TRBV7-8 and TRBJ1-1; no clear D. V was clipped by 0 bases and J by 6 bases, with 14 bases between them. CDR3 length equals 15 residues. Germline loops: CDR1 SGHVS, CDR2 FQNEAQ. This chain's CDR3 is CASSLANGWFPEAFF. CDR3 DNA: TGTGCCAGCAGCTTAGCGAACGGGTGGTTCCCTGAAGCTTTCTTT.

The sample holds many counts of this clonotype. The CDR3 DNA sequence: TGTGCCAGCAGTTACGGGACACTACTAGACTATGGCTACACCTTC. Protein: CASSYGTLLDYGYTF. The V gene is TRBV6-6, the J gene TRBJ1-2; possibly TRBD1 for D (6 bases). Trimming pared 2 bases from V and 3 bases from J, leaving 13 bases between. CDR1 MNHNY and CDR2 SVGAGI come from the germline V gene (reference sequence). The CDR3 sequence is 15 residues long.

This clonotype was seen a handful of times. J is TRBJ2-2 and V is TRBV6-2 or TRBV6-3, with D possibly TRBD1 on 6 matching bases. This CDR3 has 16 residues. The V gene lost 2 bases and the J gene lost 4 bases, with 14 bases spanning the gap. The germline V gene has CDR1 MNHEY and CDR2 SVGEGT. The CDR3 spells CASSYERGSFTGELFF. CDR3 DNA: TGTGCCAGCAGTTACGAAAGGGGGAGTTTCACCGGGGAGCTGTTTTTT.

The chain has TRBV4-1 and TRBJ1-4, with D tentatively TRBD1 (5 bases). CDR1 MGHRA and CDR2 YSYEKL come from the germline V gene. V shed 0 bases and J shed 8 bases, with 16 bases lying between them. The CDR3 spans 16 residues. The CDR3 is CASSQDSQGPWEKLFF. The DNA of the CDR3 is TGCGCCAGCAGCCAAGACAGCCAGGGCCCCTGGGAAAAACTGTTTTTT.

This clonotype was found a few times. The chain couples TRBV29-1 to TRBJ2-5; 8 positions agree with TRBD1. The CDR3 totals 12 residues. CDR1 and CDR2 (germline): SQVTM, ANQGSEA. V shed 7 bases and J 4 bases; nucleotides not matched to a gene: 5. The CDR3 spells CSGQGTRETQYF. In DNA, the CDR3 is TGCAGCGGACAGGGGACCCGAGAGACCCAGTACTTC. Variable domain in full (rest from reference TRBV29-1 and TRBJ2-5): SAVISQKPSRDICQRGTSLTIQCQVDSQVTMMFWYRQQPGQSLTLIATANQGSEATYESGFVIDKFPISRPNLTFSTLTVSNMSPEDSSIYLCSGQGTRETQYFGPGTRLLVL.

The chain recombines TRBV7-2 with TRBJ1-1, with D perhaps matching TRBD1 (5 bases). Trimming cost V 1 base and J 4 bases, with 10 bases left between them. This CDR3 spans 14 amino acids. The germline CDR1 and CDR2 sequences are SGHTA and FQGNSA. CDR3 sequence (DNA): TGTGCCAGCAGCTTAGAGGGGTCGAGCACTGAAGCTTTCTTT. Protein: CASSLEGSSTEAFF.

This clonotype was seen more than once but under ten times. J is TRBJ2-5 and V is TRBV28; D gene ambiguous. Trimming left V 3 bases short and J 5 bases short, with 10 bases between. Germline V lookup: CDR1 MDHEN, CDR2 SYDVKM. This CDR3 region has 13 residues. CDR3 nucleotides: TGTGCCAGCAGTTTCAGTAGTATTGAGACCCAGTACTTC. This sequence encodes CASSFSSIETQYF.

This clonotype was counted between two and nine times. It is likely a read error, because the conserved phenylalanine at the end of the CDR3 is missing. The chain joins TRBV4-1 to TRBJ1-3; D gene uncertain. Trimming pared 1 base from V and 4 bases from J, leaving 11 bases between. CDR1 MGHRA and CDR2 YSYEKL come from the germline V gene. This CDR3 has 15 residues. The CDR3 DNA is TGCGCCAGCAGCCAAGTAGTTTCATCCGGAAACACCATATATCTT. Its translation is CASSQVVSSGNTIYL.

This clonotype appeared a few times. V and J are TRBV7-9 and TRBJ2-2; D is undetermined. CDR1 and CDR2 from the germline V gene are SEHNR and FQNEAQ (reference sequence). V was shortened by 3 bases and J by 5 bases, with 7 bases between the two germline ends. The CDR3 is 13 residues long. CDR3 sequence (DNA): TGTGCCAGCAGCTTTGGAAGGACCGGGGAGCTGTTTTTT. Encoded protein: CASSFGRTGELFF.

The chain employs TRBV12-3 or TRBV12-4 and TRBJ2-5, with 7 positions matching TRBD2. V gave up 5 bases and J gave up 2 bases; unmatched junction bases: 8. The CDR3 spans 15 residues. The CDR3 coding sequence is TGTGCCAGCAGTCCCTGGGGGGGTATGCAAGAGACCCAGTACTTC. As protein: CASSPWGGMQETQYF.

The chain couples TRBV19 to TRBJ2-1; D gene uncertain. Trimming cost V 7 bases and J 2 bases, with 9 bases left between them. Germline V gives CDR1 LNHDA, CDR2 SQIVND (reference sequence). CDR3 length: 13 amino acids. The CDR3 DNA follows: TGTGCCAGTAACGCTTTTCCCTACAATGAGCAGTTCTTC. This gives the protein CASNAFPYNEQFF.

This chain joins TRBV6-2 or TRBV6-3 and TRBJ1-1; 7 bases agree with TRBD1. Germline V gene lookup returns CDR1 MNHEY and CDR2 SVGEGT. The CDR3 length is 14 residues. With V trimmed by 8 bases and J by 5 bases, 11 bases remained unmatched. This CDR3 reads CASAILDRVTEAFF. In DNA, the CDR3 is TGTGCCAGCGCCATCCTTGACAGGGTGACTGAAGCTTTCTTT.

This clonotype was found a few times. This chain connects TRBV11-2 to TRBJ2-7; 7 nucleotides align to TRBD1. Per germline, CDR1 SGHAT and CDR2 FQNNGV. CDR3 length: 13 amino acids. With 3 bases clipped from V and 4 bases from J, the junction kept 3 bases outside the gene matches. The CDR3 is CASSFGTEYEQYF. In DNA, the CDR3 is TGTGCCAGCAGCTTCGGGACAGAATACGAGCAGTACTTC.